This T cell receptor beta chain was sequenced in a study of blood T cell repertoires in COVID-19. Study-wide background: The analysed material was cDNA or gDNA that came from T cells, B-cell-depleted T cells, or PBMCs.

A single count supports this clone. Trimming took off 9 bases at V and 0 bases at J, with 15 bases between the two ends. Germline V gene data show CDR1 as SGHNT and CDR2 as YENEEA. The CDR3 length is 15 residues. Original data processing: Quantification of nucleated cells was approximated via reference gene primer amplification. Sequenced by immunoSEQ multiplex PCR; TCRdb stores in-frame clones only, minus some. The V and J calls and clone size were taken over from that table, and D and trimming were inferred from the DNA. Among approximately 350,000 clones listed, over 80% were seen once. This TCR came from a woman aged 45-59 years with COVID-19, enrolled during active disease. V and J are TRBV11-3 and TRBJ2-1; tentatively, D is TRBD2 (6 bases). The sample taken for sequencing was peripheral blood. This chain's CDR3 is CASTSPPLSYNEQFF. CDR3 nucleotides: TGTGCCAGTACTAGCCCCCCACTCTCCTACAATGAGCAGTTCTTC.